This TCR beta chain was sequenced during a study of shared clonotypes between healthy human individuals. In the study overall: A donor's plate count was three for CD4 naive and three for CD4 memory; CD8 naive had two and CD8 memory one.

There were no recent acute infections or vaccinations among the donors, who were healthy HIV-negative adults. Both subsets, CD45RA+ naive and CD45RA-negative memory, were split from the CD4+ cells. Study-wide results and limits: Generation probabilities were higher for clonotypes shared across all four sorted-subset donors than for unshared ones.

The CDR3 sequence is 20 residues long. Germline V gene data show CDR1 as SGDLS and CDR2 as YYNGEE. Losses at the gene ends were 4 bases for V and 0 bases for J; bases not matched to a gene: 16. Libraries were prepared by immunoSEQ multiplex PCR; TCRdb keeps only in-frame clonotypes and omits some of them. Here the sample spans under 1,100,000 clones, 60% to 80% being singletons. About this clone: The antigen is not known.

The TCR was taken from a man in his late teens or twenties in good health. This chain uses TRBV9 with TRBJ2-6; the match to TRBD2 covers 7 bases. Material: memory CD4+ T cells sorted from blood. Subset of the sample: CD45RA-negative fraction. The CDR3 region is CASSTSFQGGGISGANVLTF. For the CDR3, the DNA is TGTGCCAGCAGCACCTCCTTCCAGGGCGGGGGAATCTCTGGGGCCAACGTCCTGACTTTC. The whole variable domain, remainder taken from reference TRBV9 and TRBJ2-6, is DSGVTQTPKHLITATGQRVTLRCSPRSGDLSVYWYQQSLDQGLQFLIQYYNGEERAKGNILERFSAQQFPDLHSELNLSSLELGDSALYFCASSTSFQGGGISGANVLTFGAGSRLTVL.